This TCR beta chain was identified during a study of T-cell reconstitution after alpha-beta-depleted transplantation in children. The TCRbeta library was prepared with unique molecular identifiers. TCRdb reprocessed the PCR reads via MiXCR and lists one record per CDR3 protein. The sample has some 220,000 distinct CDR3 sequences, approximately 9% seen once; the top ten hold 5% to 7%. Germline loops: CDR1 PRHDT, CDR2 FYEKMQ (reference sequence). The CDR3 covers 14 residues. Trimming took 8 bases from V and 1 from J, leaving 12 bases between them. This clonotype has more than one count but fewer than ten.

This chain joins TRBV13 and TRBJ1-5; possibly TRBD1 for D (5 bases). This clonotype originated in a human donor who donated a stem cell graft to a child with acute lymphoblastic leukemia. This sample comprised PBMCs from the stem cell graft donor, obtained from the stem cell graft. The CDR3 reads CASRDSGSNQPQHF. Written as DNA, the CDR3 is TGTGCCAGCCGGGACTCAGGCAGCAATCAGCCCCAGCATTTT.